These 21 T cell receptor beta chains originate from one sample sequenced in a study of CD8+ T cells in alopecia areata. The treatment denotes: oral pan-JAK inhibitor, 5-10 mg twice daily. Once RNA had been extracted, it was reverse transcribed into cDNA to act as the sequencing template. TCRdb's table, derived via immunoSEQ multiplex PCR, lists solely in-frame clones and lacks some. The sample has around 180,000 clones, around 64% seen once. The sample in question was CD4+ T cells sorted from blood, obtained around week 50, from a patient treated with tofacitinib. These receptors all come from a human donor with alopecia areata.

This sequence joins TRBV2 and TRBJ2-1; 8 bases line up with TRBD2. The CDR3 length is 14 residues. From germline, CDR1 is SNHLY and CDR2 FYNNEI. The junction had 11 bases not matched to a gene; V was cut back by 6 bases and J by 10 bases. The CDR3 region is CASRQVAGSWEQFF. The CDR3, as DNA: TGTGCCAGCAGACAGGTAGCGGGGTCGTGGGAGCAGTTCTTC.

This clone was picked up many times. This sequence joins TRBV27 and TRBJ1-1, with D perhaps TRBD1 (5 bases). The CDR3 is 17 amino acids. In germline, CDR1 is MNHEY, CDR2 SMNVEV (reference sequence). The V end lost 0 bases, the J end lost 1 base, and 15 bases lay between the germline ends. CDR3 DNA sequence: TGTGCCAGCAGTTTATCGTTGGGGCAGGGCAGGAACACTGAAGCTTTCTTT. This translates into CASSLSLGQGRNTEAFF.

The CDR3 protein is CASSSKNTGELFF. The CDR3 DNA reads as TGCGCCAGCAGCTCAAAGAACACCGGGGAGCTGTTTTTT. This chain uses TRBV5-1 with TRBJ2-2; D uncertain. CDR1 SGHRS and CDR2 YFSETQ come from the germline V gene. This CDR3 is built from 13 residues. Deletions cut 3 bases from V and 1 base from J, with 4 bases between.

This clone was observed a single time. This specimen includes other DNA sequences encoding the same CDR3. The rearrangement uses TRBV5-1 and TRBJ2-1; weak D call: TRBD1 (5 bases). Trimming took 0 bases from V and 0 from J, leaving 7 bases between them. Per germline, CDR1 SGHRS and CDR2 YFSETQ. This CDR3 has 15 amino acids. CDR3 nucleotides: TGCGCCAGCAGCTTGGACAGGTCCTCCTACAATGAGCAGTTCTTC. Translated: CASSLDRSSYNEQFF. Using reference TRBV5-1 and TRBJ2-1 for the parts outside the CDR3, the full variable domain is KAGVTQTPRYLIKTRGQQVTLSCSPISGHRSVSWYQQTPGQGLQFLFEYFSETQRNKGNFPGRFSGRQFSNSRSEMNVSTLELGDSALYLCASSLDRSSYNEQFFGPGTRLTVL.

The chain recombines TRBV20-1 with TRBJ2-7, with unresolved D. CDR1 and CDR2 (germline): DFQATT, SNEGSKA (reference sequence). The V end was cut by 3 bases, the J end by 7 bases, with 10 bases between. This CDR3 comprises 11 residues. The CDR3 here is CSARALPEQYF. In DNA form, the CDR3 reads TGCAGTGCTAGGGCCTTACCGGAGCAGTACTTC.

The chain combines TRBV29-1 with TRBJ2-3; D possibly matches TRBD1 or TRBD2 (5 bases each). V lost 3 bases, J lost 2 bases, and 9 bases lay in between. This CDR3 has 13 amino acids. CDR1 is SQVTM and CDR2 is ANQGSEA in the germline V gene. The CDR3 nucleotides are TGCAGCGTTGAGGGGGTACTCACAGATACGCAGTATTTT. It specifies CSVEGVLTDTQYF.

The rearrangement joins TRBV4-1 to TRBJ2-7; 11 positions agree with TRBD2. V trimming: 3 bases; J trimming: 0 bases; junction bases outside the gene matches: 10. CDR1 and CDR2 from the germline V gene are MGHRA and YSYEKL. This CDR3 comprises 18 residues. The CDR3 spells CASSQKASTSGVSYEQYF. In DNA form, the CDR3 reads TGCGCCAGCAGCCAGAAAGCGTCGACTAGCGGGGTCTCCTACGAGCAGTACTTC.

V usage is TRBV7-6 and J usage is TRBJ2-1; D possibly matches TRBD1 or TRBD2 (5 bases each). The CDR3 is made up of 13 amino acids. Trimming removed 0 bases at V and 7 bases at J, with 7 bases between. Germline CDR1 reads SGHVS; CDR2 reads FNYEAQ. The CDR3 loop is CASSLAGVNEQFF. For the CDR3, the DNA is TGTGCCAGCAGCTTAGCGGGGGTTAATGAGCAGTTCTTC.

The chain carries TRBV7-2 and TRBJ2-3; TRBD2 might be the D (5 bases). This CDR3 region has 13 residues. Germline CDR1 SGHTA, CDR2 FQGNSA. The V gene lost 5 bases and the J gene lost 6 bases, with 12 bases spanning the gap. CDR3 DNA: TGTGCCAGCAGCGCGTTCGGCGGGGATACGCAGTATTTT. Protein product: CASSAFGGDTQYF.

The chain joins TRBV9 to TRBJ2-3; 9 bases map to TRBD1. V shed 0 bases and J 0 bases; nucleotides not matched to a gene: 8. CDR1 is SGDLS and CDR2 is YYNGEE in the germline V gene. CDR3 length: 18 amino acids. This CDR3 is CASSVALQGAASTDTQYF. The CDR3 coding sequence is TGTGCCAGCAGCGTAGCTCTACAGGGGGCAGCTAGCACAGATACGCAGTATTTT.

There are a few counts of this clone. This chain connects TRBV14 to TRBJ1-5; unclear D gene. CDR3 size: 13 residues. Trimming stripped 1 base from V and 7 bases from J, with 8 bases between. The germline CDR1 and CDR2 sequences are SGHDN and FVKESK. DNA for the CDR3: TGTGCCAGCAGCCAAGGGATCTCCCAGCCCCAGCATTTT. Translated: CASSQGISQPQHF. The variable domain in full, completed from reference TRBV14 and TRBJ1-5, reads EAGVTQFPSHSVIEKGQTVTLRCDPISGHDNLYWYRRVMGKEIKFLLHFVKESKQDESGMPNNRFLAERTGGTYSTLKVQPAELEDSGVYFCASSQGISQPQHFGDGTRLSIL.

The V call is TRBV9, the J call TRBJ2-7; 8 bases match TRBD1. The V and J ends lost 0 bases and 4 bases, in that order; junction bases with no gene match: 6. Germline lookup yields CDR1 SGDLS and CDR2 YYNGEE. CDR3 length equals 15 residues. The CDR3 loop reads CASSVGTGTMYEQYF. CDR3 bases: TGTGCCAGCAGCGTAGGGACAGGGACCATGTACGAGCAGTACTTC.

This rearrangement joins TRBV7-6 to TRBJ1-6, with unresolved D. The CDR3 length is 13 residues. Germline-derived CDR1 and CDR2 are SGHVS and FNYEAQ. V lost 0 bases and J lost 10, with 7 bases in between. For the CDR3, the DNA is TGTGCCAGCAGCTTAGCGAAGGACTCACCCCTCCACTTT. Its translation: CASSLAKDSPLHF.

This clone was seen a single time. This CDR3 is also generated by other DNA sequences in the sample. The rearrangement uses TRBV18 and TRBJ2-7, with 13 bases identical to TRBD2. V was pared by 3 bases and J by 5 bases, with 1 base of the junction left unmatched. Germline CDR1 and CDR2: KGHSH and LQKENI. This CDR3 comprises 14 residues. The CDR3 coding sequence is TGTGCCAGCTCACCCGGACTAGCGGGGGACGAGCAGTACTTC. It encodes CASSPGLAGDEQYF.

The V call is TRBV27, the J call TRBJ1-2; D is unclear. The germline CDR1 and CDR2 sequences are MNHEY and SMNVEV (reference sequence). The CDR3 spans 13 residues. The V gene lost 6 bases and the J gene lost 2 bases, with 10 bases spanning the gap. The CDR3 loop reads CASRADINYGYTF. As DNA, the CDR3 is TGTGCCAGCAGGGCCGACATCAACTATGGCTACACCTTC.

This chain connects TRBV9 to TRBJ1-2; D perhaps matches TRBD1 (5 bases). Trimming pared 0 bases from V and 4 bases from J, leaving 13 bases between. The length of the CDR3 is 15 residues. Germline CDR1 reads SGDLS; CDR2 reads YYNGEE. The CDR3 spells CASSVDWGSGYGYTF. CDR3 nucleotides: TGTGCCAGCAGCGTAGATTGGGGGTCTGGCTATGGCTACACCTTC.

The genes are TRBV4-1 and TRBJ2-1; TRBD1 matches 8 bases. CDR1 MGHRA and CDR2 YSYEKL come from the germline V gene. V gave up 1 base and J gave up 9 bases; unmatched junction bases: 5. The CDR3 is 14 residues long. The CDR3 region is CASSQGQGAAEQFF. The CDR3 DNA reads as TGCGCCAGCAGCCAAGGGCAGGGGGCTGCTGAGCAGTTCTTC.

The chain is built from TRBV25-1 and TRBJ1-2; a weak D match, TRBD1 (5 bases). CDR3 length: 12 amino acids. V gave up 4 bases and J gave up 10 bases, with 13 bases separating them. Germline V gene data show CDR1 as MGHDK and CDR2 as SYGVNS. CDR3 loop: CASSGGTSVYTF. DNA for the CDR3: TGTGCCAGCAGTGGGGGGACTTCCGTCTACACCTTC.

The chain is built from TRBV5-6 and TRBJ1-1; D uncertain. This CDR3 has 15 residues. V lost 1 base and J lost 1, with 11 bases in between. Germline V gene lookup returns CDR1 SGHDT and CDR2 YYEEEE. CDR3: CASSLRFVANTEAFF. DNA of the CDR3: TGTGCCAGCAGCTTGCGGTTTGTCGCGAACACTGAAGCTTTCTTT.

This sequence joins TRBV7-2 and TRBJ1-4; D uncertain. The CDR3 covers 12 residues. Germline V lookup: CDR1 SGHTA, CDR2 FQGNSA. The germline V and J ends were trimmed by 2 bases and 7 bases, with 5 bases remaining between them. The CDR3 protein is CASSLHSEKLFF. The CDR3 nucleotides read TGTGCCAGCAGCTTACATAGTGAAAAACTGTTTTTT.

This clone was counted only a few times. Other DNA sequences in the sample encode the same CDR3. The chain uses TRBV7-2 and TRBJ1-5, with no clear D. CDR1 and CDR2 from the germline V gene are SGHTA and FQGNSA. The CDR3 has 13 amino acids. V was shortened by 1 base and J by 0 bases, with 1 base between the two germline ends. The CDR3 DNA reads as TGTGCCAGCAGCTTAGATAGCAATCAGCCCCAGCATTTT. Its protein product is CASSLDSNQPQHF.